The 21 T cell receptor beta chains below come from one sample, sequenced in a study of Graves' ophthalmopathy and Graves' hyperthyroidism. The authors amplified TCR beta CDR3 regions, and they did so from RNA transcripts for repertoire sequencing. HTBI primers were employed in first-round RT-PCR, then a second-round multiplex PCR followed. TCRdb fed the multiplex PCR reads into MiXCR, producing one record per CDR3 protein. The table has about 210,000 distinct CDR3 sequences, around 28% seen once. Source material: peripheral blood. Receptors were obtained from a man between 50 and 59 years old with Graves' ophthalmopathy.

This sequence joins TRBV6-1 and TRBJ2-5, with D perhaps matching TRBD1 (6 bases). Germline loops: CDR1 MNHNS, CDR2 SASEGT. The CDR3 is made up of 17 amino acids. Trimming pared 5 bases from V and 0 bases from J, leaving 19 bases between. CDR3 DNA: TGTGCCAGCAGTCTCCAAGGACAGTACATTAACCAAGAGACCCAGTACTTC. As protein: CASSLQGQYINQETQYF.

This clonotype was seen at least ten times. This sequence joins TRBV27 and TRBJ2-5, with TRBD1 matching over 8 bases. V was pared by 5 bases and J by 2 bases, with 13 bases of the junction left unmatched. The germline V gene encodes CDR1 MNHEY and CDR2 SMNVEV (reference sequence). This CDR3 has 17 residues. CDR3 amino acids: CASSRLLTGQDQETQYF. CDR3 sequence (DNA): TGTGCCAGCAGTCGCCTACTTACGGGACAGGATCAAGAGACCCAGTACTTC.

J is TRBJ1-1 and V is TRBV6-1; D unresolved. The CDR3 runs 13 residues. Germline assignment: CDR1 MNHNS and CDR2 SASEGT. V lost 8 bases, J lost 1 base, and 11 bases lay in between. The CDR3: CASSGLANTEAFF. The CDR3 DNA sequence: TGTGCCAGCTCGGGTTTAGCGAACACTGAAGCTTTCTTT.

This clonotype was seen many times. This chain connects TRBV29-1 to TRBJ2-7, with 7 nucleotides matching TRBD2. CDR1 is SQVTM, CDR2 ANQGSEA, per germline. CDR3 length: 14 amino acids. Trimming took 1 base from V and 4 from J; bases not matched to a gene: 7. DNA for the CDR3: TGCAGCGTTGAAGTCCGCGGGAGTCTTTACGAGCAGTACTTC. This sequence encodes CSVEVRGSLYEQYF.

This clonotype has ten or more counts. The J gene is TRBJ2-6, the V gene TRBV19; D is possibly TRBD2 (6 bases). CDR3 length: 17 residues. The ends were cut back, 8 bases at V and 3 bases at J, with 20 bases in the middle. Germline CDR1 is LNHDA and CDR2 is SQIVND (reference sequence). CDR3 in amino acids: CASCGTVGSVGANVLTF. The CDR3 region has the DNA TGTGCCAGTTGCGGGACGGTGGGGTCCGTTGGGGCCAACGTCCTGACTTTC.

Many counts were recorded for this clonotype. This chain connects TRBV11-2 to TRBJ2-5; 8 bases match TRBD1. The length of the CDR3 is 16 residues. J was trimmed by 6 bases and V by 4 bases; bases with no gene match: 13. The germline V gene encodes CDR1 SGHAT and CDR2 FQNNGV. CDR3 sequence reads: CASSSEPRDRRKTQYF. The CDR3 bases are TGTGCCAGCAGCTCAGAACCCCGGGACAGGAGGAAGACCCAGTACTTC.

This clonotype was recorded many times. The J gene is TRBJ2-7, the V gene TRBV18; 8 nucleotides line up with TRBD2. Germline CDR1 KGHSH, CDR2 LQKENI. Trimming took 3 bases from V and 6 from J; bases not matched to a gene: 10. CDR3 length: 15 residues. This CDR3 is CASSPKGTRSVEQYF. The CDR3 DNA sequence: TGTGCCAGCTCACCGAAGGGGACTAGATCGGTCGAGCAGTACTTC. Based on the CDR3 plus reference TRBV18 and TRBJ2-7, the full variable domain is NAGVMQNPRHLVRRRGQEARLRCSPMKGHSHVYWYRQLPEEGLKFMVYLQKENIIDESGMPKERFSAEFPKEGPSILRIQQVVRGDSAAYFCASSPKGTRSVEQYFGPGTRLTVT.

As for this clonotype: A single base separates this from a much larger clone, so it may be a read error. J is TRBJ2-7 and V is TRBV12-3 or TRBV12-4; TRBD1 or TRBD2 may be the D gene (6 bases each). The ends were cut back, 6 bases at V and 8 bases at J, with 32 bases in the middle. CDR3 length equals 18 residues. CDR3 loop: CASSETRGGHNLFDQQYF. CDR3 sequence (DNA): TGTGCCAGCAGCGAGACCCGTGGGGGGCACAATCTTTTCGACCAGCAGTACTTC.

The table lists this clonotype with many counts. The V gene is TRBV7-9, the J gene TRBJ2-5, with 9 bases lining up with TRBD1. The germline V gene has CDR1 SEHNR and CDR2 FQNEAQ (reference sequence). The V segment lost 4 bases and the J segment 4 bases; nucleotides outside the gene matches: 10. The CDR3 sequence is 16 residues long. For the CDR3, the DNA is TGTGCCAGCAGCTCACCCGGGACAGGGTTCGGAGAGACCCAGTACTTC. Translated: CASSSPGTGFGETQYF.

This clonotype has a count of ten or more. The V and J genes are TRBV6-1 and TRBJ2-4; TRBD1 agrees at 8 bases. This CDR3 is 16 amino acids long. The V and J ends lost 6 bases and 3 bases, in that order; junction bases with no gene match: 10. Germline V lookup: CDR1 MNHNS, CDR2 SASEGT. CDR3 DNA sequence: TGTGCCAGCAGCGGGGGACAGGACTCCTTCAAAAACATTCAGTACTTC. Protein product: CASSGGQDSFKNIQYF.

The chain recombines TRBV20-1 with TRBJ2-2, with 9 bases fitting TRBD1. The CDR3 has 15 residues. Germline CDR1 DFQATT, CDR2 SNEGSKA (reference sequence). Losses at the gene ends were 6 bases for V and 0 bases for J; bases not matched to a gene: 5. CDR3 sequence (DNA): TGCAGTGCGGAAGACAGGGGGTCGAACACCGGGGAGCTGTTTTTT. Translation gives CSAEDRGSNTGELFF.

This chain connects TRBV12-3 or TRBV12-4 to TRBJ2-7; tentative D call: TRBD1 (6 bases). Trimming cost V 6 bases and J 2 bases, with 14 bases left between them. The CDR3 spans 14 residues. CDR3 region: CASRTGQLPYEQYF. The DNA for the CDR3 is TGTGCCAGCAGGACCGGACAGCTCCCCTACGAGCAGTACTTC.

This clonotype has at least ten counts. The rearrangement uses TRBV28 and TRBJ1-1, with 8 positions matching TRBD1. Per germline, CDR1 MDHEN and CDR2 SYDVKM. CDR3 length: 15 residues. The V gene end was trimmed by 5 bases and the J gene end by 7 bases; junction bases not matched to a gene: 12. DNA of the CDR3: TGTGCCAGCAGTCTATTAGACAGGGGAGGGGGTGAAGCTTTCTTT. Encoded protein: CASSLLDRGGGEAFF.

This clonotype was observed at least ten times. V is TRBV6-2 or TRBV6-3 and J is TRBJ2-7; no firm D call. This CDR3 has 10 amino acids. Germline loops: CDR1 MNHEY, CDR2 SVGEGT. Trimming shortened V by 8 bases and J by 3 bases, and 5 bases separated the two germline ends. CDR3 sequence (DNA): TGTGCCAGCGGAGACTACGAGCAGTACTTC. Translating it yields CASGDYEQYF.

This clonotype was picked up many times. The chain combines TRBV15 with TRBJ2-2; D unresolved. CDR3 size: 14 residues. V dropped 0 bases and J dropped 6 bases, with 8 bases sitting between them. Germline values: CDR1 LNHNV, CDR2 YYDKDF (reference sequence). The CDR3: CATSRDRLAGELFF. Written as DNA, the CDR3 is TGTGCCACCAGCAGAGATCGGCTAGCCGGGGAGCTGTTTTTT.

Ten or more counts support this clonotype. The chain links TRBV7-8 to TRBJ2-3, with TRBD2 matching over 11 bases. Looked up from germline, CDR1 is SGHVS and CDR2 is FQNEAQ. The CDR3 loop spans 16 amino acids. Trimming removed 3 bases from V and 4 bases from J; junction bases left unmatched: 6. CDR3 DNA: TGTGCCAGCAGCTTGGCTAGCGGGAGGAAGGCAGATACGCAGTATTTT. Residues: CASSLASGRKADTQYF.

Ten or more counts support this clonotype. This rearrangement joins TRBV20-1 to TRBJ2-7; the D is unclear. The CDR3 covers 15 residues. The V gene lost 0 bases and the J gene lost 6 bases, with 18 bases spanning the gap. In germline, CDR1 is DFQATT, CDR2 SNEGSKA (reference sequence). The CDR3 nucleotides read TGCAGTGCTAGAGATCTACGGCTTCCGAACTTCGAGCAGTACTTC. Translated, it gives CSARDLRLPNFEQYF.

The chain joins TRBV7-2 to TRBJ2-5, with D maybe TRBD2 (6 bases). The CDR3 has 11 residues. Germline V gene lookup returns CDR1 SGHTA and CDR2 FQGNSA. V dropped 6 bases and J dropped 5 bases, with 7 bases sitting between them. In DNA form, the CDR3 reads TGTGCCAGCAGACGGGGGGAGACCCAGTACTTC. This translates into CASRRGETQYF.

This clonotype appeared once. The chain links TRBV6-2 or TRBV6-3 to TRBJ1-1; 10 nucleotides agree with TRBD1. CDR1 is MNHEY and CDR2 is SVGEGT in the germline V gene. J lost 0 bases, V lost 2 bases, and 9 bases had no gene match. The CDR3 runs 18 residues. For the CDR3, the DNA is TGTGCCAGCAGTTACCGAAGACCGGGACAGGGGTTGAACACTGAAGCTTTCTTT. It specifies CASSYRRPGQGLNTEAFF.

This clonotype appeared many times. The J gene is TRBJ2-7, the V gene TRBV12-3 or TRBV12-4, with a tentative D call TRBD2 (6 bases). The CDR3 sequence is 14 residues long. V was pared by 4 bases and J by 1 base, with 11 bases between. CDR3: CASSSGERSYEQYF. Written as DNA, the CDR3 is TGTGCCAGCAGTTCGGGGGAACGGTCCTACGAGCAGTACTTC.

The CDR3 spells CASSYREEAFF. In DNA form, the CDR3 reads TGTGCCAGCAGTTATCGGGAGGAAGCTTTCTTT. The V call is TRBV6-2 or TRBV6-3, the J call TRBJ1-1; unclear D gene. Trimming shortened V by 3 bases and J by 8 bases, and 7 bases separated the two germline ends. There are 11 residues in the CDR3. Germline CDR1 reads MNHEY; CDR2 reads SVGEGT.